At least ten counts were recorded for the clone carrying this T cell receptor beta chain. For CDR3 and TCR beta VDJ profiling, genomic DNA was the template used. TCRdb redid the calling of the reads with MiXCR, one entry per CDR3 protein. The repertoire holds about 470,000 distinct CDR3 sequences, around 33% seen once, with less than 1% in the top ten. Only patients with CD8+CD57+ cell expansion on flow cytometry were chosen for sequencing. This CDR3 spans 14 amino acids. Germline CDR1 reads LNHNV; CDR2 reads YYDKDF (reference sequence). V lost 0 bases to trimming and J lost 2 bases, with 8 bases between them. This record belongs to a study of CD8+CD57+ T cells in acquired aplastic anemia.

Sample: sorted CD4+, CD8+, or CD8+CD57+ T cells (not recorded which) from PBMCs. This chain connects TRBV15 to TRBJ2-7; D tentatively reads TRBD1 or TRBD2 (5 bases each). The sequence derives from a human donor with aplastic anemia. The CDR3 sequence: CATSRDLGPYEQYF. The CDR3 DNA reads as TGTGCCACCAGCAGAGATCTGGGACCCTACGAGCAGTACTTC. The whole variable domain, remainder taken from reference TRBV15 and TRBJ2-7, is DAMVIQNPRYQVTQFGKPVTLSCSQTLNHNVMYWYQQKSSQAPKLLFHYYDKDFNNEADTPDNFQSRRPNTSFCFLDIRSPGLGDTAMYLCATSRDLGPYEQYFGPGTRLTVT.